This T cell receptor beta chain came from a study of technical replicates of blood from a few donors. The CDR3 length is 16 residues. CDR1 SGDLS and CDR2 YYNGEE come from the germline V gene. The V and J ends lost 0 bases and 7 bases respectively, with 14 bases between them. Generated by immunoSEQ multiplex PCR, the TCRdb table keeps only in-frame clones and is missing some. The sample lists 79,000 or so clones; around 90% were seen once. This sequence originates from a human donor in good health. Input material: T cells isolated from PBMCs. The gene calls are TRBV9 and TRBJ1-6; D is possibly TRBD1 (6 bases). The CDR3: CASSVAGVIGNSPLHF. DNA for the CDR3: TGTGCCAGCAGCGTAGCAGGGGTGATAGGGAATTCACCCCTCCACTTT.